This TCR beta chain was retrieved from a study of identical twins. V was pared by 0 bases and J by 10 bases, with 13 bases between. Germline V CDR1 and CDR2: SGHTA, FQGNSA. The CDR3 is 14 amino acids. TCRdb re-derived calls from the 5' RACE reads in MiXCR, one entry per CDR3 protein. The sample lists about 200,000 distinct CDR3 sequences, approximately 15% occurring once. These data also featured in a second study, about T cells expressing NK-cell markers.

The sample consisted of CD8+ T cells sorted from blood. The chain combines TRBV7-2 with TRBJ2-1, with D tentatively TRBD1 (6 bases). This TCR came from a woman aged 18-29 years in good health. The CDR3 is CASSLARDRYEQFF. The CDR3 DNA reads TGTGCCAGCAGCTTAGCTCGAGACAGGTACGAGCAGTTCTTC.